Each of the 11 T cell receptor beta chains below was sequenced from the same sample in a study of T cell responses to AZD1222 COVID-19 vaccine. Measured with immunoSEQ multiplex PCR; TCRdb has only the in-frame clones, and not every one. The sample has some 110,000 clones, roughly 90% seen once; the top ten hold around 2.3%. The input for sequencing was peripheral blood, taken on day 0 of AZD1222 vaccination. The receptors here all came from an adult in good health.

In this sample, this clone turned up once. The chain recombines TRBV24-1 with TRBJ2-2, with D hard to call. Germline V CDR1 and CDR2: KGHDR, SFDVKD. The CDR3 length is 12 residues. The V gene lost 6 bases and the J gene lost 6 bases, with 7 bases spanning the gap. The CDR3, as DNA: TGTGCCACCAGTCCTGGACCCGGGGAGCTGTTTTTT. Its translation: CATSPGPGELFF.

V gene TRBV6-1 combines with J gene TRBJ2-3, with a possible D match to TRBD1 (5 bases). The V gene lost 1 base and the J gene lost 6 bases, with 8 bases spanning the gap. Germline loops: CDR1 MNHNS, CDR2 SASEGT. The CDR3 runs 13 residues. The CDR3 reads CASSEGGRDTQYF. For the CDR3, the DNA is TGTGCCAGCAGTGAAGGGGGCAGGGATACGCAGTATTTT.

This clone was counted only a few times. The CDR3 DNA follows: TGTGCCAGCAGTTTATATGGGGTTCAGAACACTGAAGCTTTCTTT. This translates into CASSLYGVQNTEAFF. V and J are TRBV28 and TRBJ1-1; no reliable D call. CDR1 and CDR2 from the germline V gene are MDHEN and SYDVKM. Between the trimmed V and J ends, which lost 1 base and 1 base, there was a span of 10 bases. The CDR3 has 15 amino acids.

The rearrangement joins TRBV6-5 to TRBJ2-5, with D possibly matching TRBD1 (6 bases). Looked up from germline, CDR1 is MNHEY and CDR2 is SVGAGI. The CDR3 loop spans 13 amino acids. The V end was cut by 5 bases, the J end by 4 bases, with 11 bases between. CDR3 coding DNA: TGTGCCAGCAGTCACAGGGTGGGAGAGACCCAGTACTTC. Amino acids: CASSHRVGETQYF.

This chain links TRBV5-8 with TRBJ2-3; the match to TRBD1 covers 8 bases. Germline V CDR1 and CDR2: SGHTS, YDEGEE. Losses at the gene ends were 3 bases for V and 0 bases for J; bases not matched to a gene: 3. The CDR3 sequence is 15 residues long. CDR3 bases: TGTGCCAGCAGCTCCGGGACAGGAAGCACAGATACGCAGTATTTT. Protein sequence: CASSSGTGSTDTQYF.

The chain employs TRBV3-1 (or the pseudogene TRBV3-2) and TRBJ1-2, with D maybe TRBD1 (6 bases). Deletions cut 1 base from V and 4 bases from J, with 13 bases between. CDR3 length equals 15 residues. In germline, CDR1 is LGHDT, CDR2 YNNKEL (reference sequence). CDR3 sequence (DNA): TGTGCCAGCAGCCAAGGCGGGGGCAGCACCTATGGCTACACCTTC. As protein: CASSQGGGSTYGYTF.

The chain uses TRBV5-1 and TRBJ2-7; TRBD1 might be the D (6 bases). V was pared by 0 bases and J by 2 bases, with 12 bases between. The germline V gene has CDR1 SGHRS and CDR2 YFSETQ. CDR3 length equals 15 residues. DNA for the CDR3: TGCGCCAGCAGCTTGGCCGGGACAAATGCCTACGAGCAGTACTTC. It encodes CASSLAGTNAYEQYF.

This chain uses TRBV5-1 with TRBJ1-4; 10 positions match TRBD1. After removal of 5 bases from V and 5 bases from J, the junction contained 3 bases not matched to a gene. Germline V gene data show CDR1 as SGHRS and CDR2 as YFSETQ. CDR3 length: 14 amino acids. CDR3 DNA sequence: TGCGCCAGCAGAGGACAGGGGGGGAATGAAAAACTGTTTTTT. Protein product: CASRGQGGNEKLFF.

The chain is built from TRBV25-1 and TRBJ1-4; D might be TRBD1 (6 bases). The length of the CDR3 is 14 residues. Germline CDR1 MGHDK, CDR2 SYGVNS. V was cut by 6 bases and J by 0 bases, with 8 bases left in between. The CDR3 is CASRDSATNEKLFF. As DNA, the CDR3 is TGTGCCAGCAGGGACAGCGCAACTAATGAAAAACTGTTTTTT.

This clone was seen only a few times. CDR3 nucleotide sequence: TGTGCCAGCAGTGCCGGGGACAGGGAGAACTATGGCTACACCTTC. Its translation: CASSAGDRENYGYTF. The chain recombines TRBV2 with TRBJ1-2; 9 bases agree with TRBD1. CDR3 length: 15 amino acids. Germline CDR1 SNHLY, CDR2 FYNNEI. The V gene end was trimmed by 4 bases and the J gene end by 2 bases; junction bases not matched to a gene: 5.

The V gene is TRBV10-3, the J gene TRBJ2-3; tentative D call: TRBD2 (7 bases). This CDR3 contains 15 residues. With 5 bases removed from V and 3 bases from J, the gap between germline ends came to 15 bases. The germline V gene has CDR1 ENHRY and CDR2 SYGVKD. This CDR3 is CAISPGGTGTDTQYF. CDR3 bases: TGTGCCATCAGTCCGGGGGGCACGGGGACAGATACGCAGTATTTT.